The rows below give T cell receptor beta chains drawn from one sample of a study of CD8 T cells in Susac syndrome. TCRdb fed the immunoSEQ multiplex PCR reads into MiXCR, producing one record per CDR3 protein. Here the sample spans approximately 180,000 distinct CDR3 sequences, under 95% being singletons. The sample was CD4+ T cells from PBMCs. The receptors were sampled from a human donor with multiple sclerosis. The CDR3 runs from the conserved cysteine through the conserved F or W. Each record gives: clone size, J gene, V gene, D gene, CDR3 DNA, CDR3 protein. The D gene is left open where the match is weak. Where a row states a size, it is once, few, many or the class of an expanded clone; other rows omit it.

clone_size: -
j_call: TRBJ1-1
v_call: TRBV7-9
d_call: -
cdr3_nt: TGTGCCAGCAGCCCTACCCTCGAAGCTTTCTTT
cdr3_aa: CASSPTLEAFF

clone_size: -
j_call: TRBJ2-3
v_call: TRBV7-2
d_call: -
cdr3_nt: TGTGCCAGCAGCTTGGGGGCTAGGAGGGTCACAGATACGCAGTATTTT
cdr3_aa: CASSLGARRVTDTQYF

clone_size: -
j_call: TRBJ1-2
v_call: TRBV2
d_call: -
cdr3_nt: TGTGCCAGCAGTGAGAGTCAGGGCTATGGCTACACCTTC
cdr3_aa: CASSESQGYGYTF

clone_size: once
j_call: TRBJ2-7
v_call: TRBV2
d_call: -
cdr3_nt: TGTGCCAGCAGTTCACCTACTTTGGGGGCCCAAACCTACGAGCAGTACTTC
cdr3_aa: CASSSPTLGAQTYEQYF

clone_size: -
j_call: TRBJ2-5
v_call: TRBV10-3
d_call: -
cdr3_nt: TGTGCCACACATGAGGCCGGCAGGGACGACCTGTCAGAGACCCAGTACTTC
cdr3_aa: CATHEAGRDDLSETQYF

clone_size: -
j_call: TRBJ2-3
v_call: TRBV29-1
d_call: -
cdr3_nt: TGCAGCGTTGCCATACAGGGAAACCCCACAGATACGCAGTATTTT
cdr3_aa: CSVAIQGNPTDTQYF

clone_size: -
j_call: TRBJ1-1
v_call: TRBV6-5
d_call: TRBD1
cdr3_nt: TGTGCCAGCAGTCTAAACAGGGGGCGGACTGAAGCTTTCTTT
cdr3_aa: CASSLNRGRTEAFF

clone_size: -
j_call: TRBJ2-7
v_call: TRBV11-2
d_call: -
cdr3_nt: TGTGCCAGCAGATTCTTCGGCAGGATCGAGCAGTACTTC
cdr3_aa: CASRFFGRIEQYF

clone_size: -
j_call: TRBJ2-1
v_call: TRBV2
d_call: -
cdr3_nt: TGTGCCAGCAGTGAGGGAAGGCAGTTGAATGAGCAGTTCTTC
cdr3_aa: CASSEGRQLNEQFF

clone_size: -
j_call: TRBJ1-5
v_call: TRBV5-4
d_call: -
cdr3_nt: TGTGCCAGCAGCTGGGGAGGGCCCGATAGCAATCAGCCCCAGCATTTT
cdr3_aa: CASSWGGPDSNQPQHF

clone_size: -
j_call: TRBJ2-1
v_call: TRBV2
d_call: TRBD2
cdr3_nt: TGTGCCAGCAGTGGGGGTAGCGGGAGGGTTAAGCAGTTCTTC
cdr3_aa: CASSGGSGRVKQFF

clone_size: -
j_call: TRBJ2-1
v_call: TRBV28
d_call: -
cdr3_nt: TGTGCCACGCGGGACACAAATTACAATGAGCAGTTCTTC
cdr3_aa: CATRDTNYNEQFF

clone_size: -
j_call: TRBJ2-7
v_call: TRBV7-2
d_call: TRBD2
cdr3_nt: TGTGCCAGCAGCTTCACTAGCGGGAGGGTCGAGCAGTACTTC
cdr3_aa: CASSFTSGRVEQYF

clone_size: -
j_call: TRBJ2-2
v_call: TRBV5-6
d_call: -
cdr3_nt: TGTGCCAGCAGACGGAACACCGGGGAGCTGTTTTTT
cdr3_aa: CASRRNTGELFF

clone_size: -
j_call: TRBJ2-7
v_call: TRBV5-4
d_call: TRBD2
cdr3_nt: TGTGCCAGCAGCTTCGGCGGGAGGGTGGACGAGCAGTACTTC
cdr3_aa: CASSFGGRVDEQYF

clone_size: -
j_call: TRBJ1-2
v_call: TRBV3-1
d_call: -
cdr3_nt: TGTGCCAGCAGCCAAATGGAGGGACCCTATGGCTACACCTTC
cdr3_aa: CASSQMEGPYGYTF

clone_size: -
j_call: TRBJ1-4
v_call: TRBV4-3
d_call: TRBD1
cdr3_nt: TGCGCCAGCAGCCACGACAGGGGGCTAGGTGAAAAACTGTTTTTT
cdr3_aa: CASSHDRGLGEKLFF

clone_size: once
j_call: TRBJ1-1
v_call: TRBV30
d_call: -
cdr3_nt: TGTGCCTGGAGTGTACTTAGGGGGAGAGCTTTCTTT
cdr3_aa: CAWSVLRGRAFF

clone_size: once
j_call: TRBJ2-3
v_call: TRBV20-1
d_call: TRBD2
cdr3_nt: TGCAGTGCTATCAATAGCGGGGGGGGAGATACGCAGTATTTT
cdr3_aa: CSAINSGGGDTQYF

clone_size: -
j_call: TRBJ2-5
v_call: TRBV24-1
d_call: TRBD2
cdr3_nt: TGTGCCACCAGTGGGGAGACTAGCGGGAGAGGAGAAGAGACCCAGTACTTC
cdr3_aa: CATSGETSGRGEETQYF

clone_size: -
j_call: TRBJ1-1
v_call: TRBV5-1
d_call: -
cdr3_nt: TGCGCCACCACCACAGGACGGGTCGGGGACACTGAAGCTTTCTTT
cdr3_aa: CATTTGRVGDTEAFF

clone_size: -
j_call: TRBJ1-5
v_call: TRBV29-1
d_call: -
cdr3_nt: TGCAGCGTCCTGCTCACTAGCAATCAGCCCCAGCATTTT
cdr3_aa: CSVLLTSNQPQHF

clone_size: -
j_call: TRBJ1-2
v_call: TRBV5-6
d_call: -
cdr3_nt: TGTGCCAGCAGCCCCGGGACCGCCCACTATGGCTACACCTTC
cdr3_aa: CASSPGTAHYGYTF

clone_size: -
j_call: TRBJ2-1
v_call: TRBV12-3/TRBV12-4
d_call: TRBD2
cdr3_nt: TGTGCCAGCAGTGCGACTAGCGGGAGTTCCCAGATCTTC
cdr3_aa: CASSATSGSSQIF

clone_size: -
j_call: TRBJ2-3
v_call: TRBV20-1
d_call: -
cdr3_nt: TGCAGTGCTAGAGATATATCGGGGTTAAGCACAGATACGCAGTATTTT
cdr3_aa: CSARDISGLSTDTQYF

clone_size: -
j_call: TRBJ2-3
v_call: TRBV28
d_call: TRBD1
cdr3_nt: TGTGCCAGCAGTCGACAGGGGAGCACAGATACGCAGTATTTT
cdr3_aa: CASSRQGSTDTQYF

clone_size: few
j_call: TRBJ1-2
v_call: TRBV27
d_call: -
cdr3_nt: TGTGCCAGCAGTCAAGACGGTAACTATGGCTACACCTTC
cdr3_aa: CASSQDGNYGYTF

clone_size: -
j_call: TRBJ1-1
v_call: TRBV12-3/TRBV12-4
d_call: -
cdr3_nt: TGTGCCAGCAGCCATTTTGGCATGAACACTGAAGCTTTCTTT
cdr3_aa: CASSHFGMNTEAFF

clone_size: -
j_call: TRBJ2-3
v_call: TRBV3-1
d_call: -
cdr3_nt: TGTGCCAGCAGCCAAGGACGGACAAACACAGATACGCAGTATTTT
cdr3_aa: CASSQGRTNTDTQYF

clone_size: -
j_call: TRBJ1-3
v_call: TRBV5-4
d_call: -
cdr3_nt: TGTGCCAGCAGCTTGACAGGGATGGGTGGAAACACCATATATTTT
cdr3_aa: CASSLTGMGGNTIYF

clone_size: -
j_call: TRBJ2-5
v_call: TRBV9
d_call: TRBD2
cdr3_nt: TGTGCCAGCAGCGTTTTCGGGACTACCCAAGAGACCCAGTACTTC
cdr3_aa: CASSVFGTTQETQYF

clone_size: -
j_call: TRBJ1-3
v_call: TRBV9
d_call: TRBD1
cdr3_nt: TGTGCCAGCAGCGCAGGACAGGGCACTGGAAACACCATATATTTT
cdr3_aa: CASSAGQGTGNTIYF

clone_size: -
j_call: TRBJ1-3
v_call: TRBV7-9
d_call: -
cdr3_nt: TGTGCCAGCAGCTTAGCTGGCGGCAACTCTGGAAACACCATATATTTT
cdr3_aa: CASSLAGGNSGNTIYF

clone_size: -
j_call: TRBJ2-6
v_call: TRBV27
d_call: TRBD2
cdr3_nt: TGTGCCAGCAGCCGCCGGGGGGCTGGGGCCAACGTCCTGACTTTC
cdr3_aa: CASSRRGAGANVLTF

clone_size: -
j_call: TRBJ2-1
v_call: TRBV28
d_call: TRBD2
cdr3_nt: TGTGCCAGCAGTCGCGCCGTGGCTAGCGGGAGGGATGAGCAGTTCTTC
cdr3_aa: CASSRAVASGRDEQFF

clone_size: -
j_call: TRBJ2-3
v_call: TRBV28
d_call: -
cdr3_nt: TGTGCCAGCAGCCGTGCCCGAGTCACAGATACGCAGTATTTT
cdr3_aa: CASSRARVTDTQYF

clone_size: -
j_call: TRBJ1-5
v_call: TRBV20-1
d_call: -
cdr3_nt: TGCAGTGCTAGCCCGGCATTAGATCAGCCCCAGCATTTT
cdr3_aa: CSASPALDQPQHF

clone_size: -
j_call: TRBJ2-5
v_call: TRBV11-2
d_call: -
cdr3_nt: TGTGCCAGCAGCTTGACAGGAGCGAAGACCCAGTACTTC
cdr3_aa: CASSLTGAKTQYF

clone_size: -
j_call: TRBJ2-7
v_call: TRBV28
d_call: TRBD1
cdr3_nt: TGTGCCAGCAGTTCGTCCAGGGGGCGACGTGACGAGCAGTACTTC
cdr3_aa: CASSSSRGRRDEQYF

clone_size: -
j_call: TRBJ1-1
v_call: TRBV7-2
d_call: -
cdr3_nt: TGTGCCAGCAGCTTAACGGCGAGGAGCACTGAAGCTTTCTTT
cdr3_aa: CASSLTARSTEAFF

clone_size: -
j_call: TRBJ2-7
v_call: TRBV24-1
d_call: -
cdr3_nt: TGTGCCACCTCTGATGAGGGGCCCCAGCAGTACTTC
cdr3_aa: CATSDEGPQQYF

clone_size: -
j_call: TRBJ1-1
v_call: TRBV30
d_call: -
cdr3_nt: TGTGCCTGGAAGGTTAACACTGAAGCTTTCTTT
cdr3_aa: CAWKVNTEAFF

clone_size: -
j_call: TRBJ2-7
v_call: TRBV20-1
d_call: -
cdr3_nt: TGCAGTGCTAGAGACGACATCTACGAGCAGTACTTC
cdr3_aa: CSARDDIYEQYF

clone_size: -
j_call: TRBJ1-1
v_call: TRBV6-5
d_call: -
cdr3_nt: TGTGCCAGCAGTTACAGCGGCTTTCATAGACAGGACACTGAAGCTTTCTTT
cdr3_aa: CASSYSGFHRQDTEAFF

clone_size: -
j_call: TRBJ2-2
v_call: TRBV5-6
d_call: -
cdr3_nt: TGTGCCAGCAGCTTGAGGGTCGGGGCCTCGAACACCGGGGAGCTGTTTTTT
cdr3_aa: CASSLRVGASNTGELFF

clone_size: -
j_call: TRBJ1-2
v_call: TRBV11-2
d_call: -
cdr3_nt: TGTGCCAGCAGCTCCGAGGACTATGGCTACACCTTC
cdr3_aa: CASSSEDYGYTF

clone_size: -
j_call: TRBJ2-1
v_call: TRBV2
d_call: -
cdr3_nt: TGTGCCAGCAGTGAGGGGAAATCCTACAATGAGCAGTTCTTC
cdr3_aa: CASSEGKSYNEQFF

clone_size: once
j_call: TRBJ2-1
v_call: TRBV9
d_call: -
cdr3_nt: TGTGCCAGCAGCTTTGACTCAAGCTCCTACAATGAGCAGTTCTTC
cdr3_aa: CASSFDSSSYNEQFF

clone_size: once
j_call: TRBJ1-2
v_call: TRBV12-3/TRBV12-4
d_call: -
cdr3_nt: TGTGCCAGCAGTTTAGAGGCAGGGTACGGCTATGGCTACACCTTC
cdr3_aa: CASSLEAGYGYGYTF

clone_size: -
j_call: TRBJ2-1
v_call: TRBV2
d_call: -
cdr3_nt: TGTGCCAGCACTGGGGTAGGGGGGGCCAAGGAGCAGTTCTTC
cdr3_aa: CASTGVGGAKEQFF

clone_size: -
j_call: TRBJ2-7
v_call: TRBV5-1
d_call: TRBD1
cdr3_nt: TGCGCCAGCAGCTTGTGGCAGGGGGCGGCCGAGCAGTACTTC
cdr3_aa: CASSLWQGAAEQYF

clone_size: -
j_call: TRBJ2-3
v_call: TRBV5-8
d_call: TRBD1
cdr3_nt: TGTGCCAGCAGCGTGGGACAGGGGGCTACAGATACGCAGTATTTT
cdr3_aa: CASSVGQGATDTQYF

clone_size: -
j_call: TRBJ2-5
v_call: TRBV19
d_call: -
cdr3_nt: TGTGCCAGTAGTATAGAGGTCGGGGGACCTCGGGAGACCCAGTACTTC
cdr3_aa: CASSIEVGGPRETQYF

clone_size: -
j_call: TRBJ1-5
v_call: TRBV7-2
d_call: -
cdr3_nt: TGTGCCAGCAGCTCCGCAGGGGGCAATCAGCCCCAGCATTTT
cdr3_aa: CASSSAGGNQPQHF